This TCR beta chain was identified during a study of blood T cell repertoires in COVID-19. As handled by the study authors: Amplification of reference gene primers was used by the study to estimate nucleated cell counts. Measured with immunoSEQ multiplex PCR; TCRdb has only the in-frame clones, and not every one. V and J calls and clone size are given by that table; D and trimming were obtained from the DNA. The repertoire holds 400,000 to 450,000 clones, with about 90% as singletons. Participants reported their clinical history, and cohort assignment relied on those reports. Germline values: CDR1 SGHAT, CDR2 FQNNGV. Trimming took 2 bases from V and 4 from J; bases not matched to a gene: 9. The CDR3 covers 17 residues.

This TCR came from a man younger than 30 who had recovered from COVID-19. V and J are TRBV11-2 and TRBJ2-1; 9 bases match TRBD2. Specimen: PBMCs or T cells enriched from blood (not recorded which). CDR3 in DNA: TGTGCCAGCAGCTTACGGGTCACTAGCGGGCGATACAATGAGCAGTTCTTC. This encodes CASSLRVTSGRYNEQFF.